A single sample gave rise to the 24 T cell receptor beta chains below, sequenced in a study of a mutant IDH1 vaccine in newly diagnosed glioma. Using immunoSEQ multiplex PCR, the repertoire was profiled, and TCRdb retains in-frame clones only, with some absent. The sample lists 15,000 to 20,000 clones, nearly 97% occurring once. Time point reported: baseline, week 1 (first vaccination visit). As for treatment: pre-vaccination baseline after standard-of-care therapy. The specimen comprised peripheral blood mononuclear cells (PBMCs), sampled from a glioma patient treated with radiotherapy, temozolomide or both. These receptors were taken from a woman aged 18-29 years with glioma. Some clones in this sample may be carry-over from other donors' samples.

V is TRBV28 and J is TRBJ2-1; D remains ambiguous. Trimming took off 4 bases at V and 3 bases at J, with 10 bases between the two ends. Germline CDR1 reads MDHEN; CDR2 reads SYDVKM. The CDR3 contains 14 residues. This chain's CDR3 is CASSSPEIYNEQFF. CDR3 in DNA: TGTGCCAGCAGTTCCCCCGAGATCTACAATGAGCAGTTCTTC.

The chain recombines TRBV6-1 with TRBJ1-2, with 7 bases aligning to TRBD1. Germline CDR1 reads MNHNS; CDR2 reads SASEGT. With V trimmed by 5 bases and J by 10 bases, 13 bases remained unmatched. This CDR3 has 14 amino acids. DNA of the CDR3: TGTGCCAGCAGTTCATCCCCAGGGGGGATGGACTACACCTTC. Translated, it gives CASSSSPGGMDYTF.

This clone was recorded once. The V gene is TRBV13, the J gene TRBJ1-5; D unresolved. V gave up 0 bases and J gave up 6 bases, with 6 bases separating them. Germline CDR1 is PRHDT and CDR2 is FYEKMQ (reference sequence). The CDR3 is 13 residues long. The CDR3, as DNA: TGTGCCAGCAGCTTAGGTCAGTTTCAGCCCCAGCATTTT. Residues: CASSLGQFQPQHF. The variable domain in full, with the rest retrieved from reference TRBV13 and TRBJ1-5, is AAGVIQSPRHLIKEKRETATLKCYPIPRHDTVYWYQQGPGQDPQFLISFYEKMQSDKGSIPDRFSAQQFSDYHSELNMSSLELGDSALYFCASSLGQFQPQHFGDGTRLSIL.

The V gene is TRBV14, the J gene TRBJ2-1; D might be TRBD2 (5 bases). Germline CDR1 and CDR2: SGHDN and FVKESK. The V gene lost 6 bases and the J gene lost 7 bases, with 16 bases spanning the gap. The CDR3 has 14 amino acids. The CDR3 here is CASSLSTTGNEQFF. CDR3 bases: TGTGCCAGCAGTCTATCTACGACGGGGAATGAGCAGTTCTTC.

The rearrangement joins TRBV30 to TRBJ1-5; possible D gene TRBD1, 5 bases. The germline V and J ends were trimmed by 2 bases and 1 base, with 6 bases remaining between them. CDR3 length: 13 residues. Germline V gene lookup returns CDR1 GTSNPN and CDR2 SVGIG (reference sequence). CDR3 coding DNA: TGTGCCTGGAGTCGGGGCAGCAATCAGCCCCAGCATTTT. This translates into CAWSRGSNQPQHF.

The chain has TRBV2 and TRBJ2-3; D is unresolved. V lost 1 base to trimming and J lost 2 bases, with 13 bases between them. The CDR3 loop spans 16 amino acids. In germline, CDR1 is SNHLY, CDR2 FYNNEI. The CDR3 DNA reads TGTGCCAGCAGTGAAGAGGGCGGTTGGGACACAGATACGCAGTATTTT. Amino acids: CASSEEGGWDTDTQYF.

The rearrangement joins TRBV6-5 to TRBJ1-4; D call uncertain. The germline V gene has CDR1 MNHEY and CDR2 SVGAGI. The V and J ends lost 4 bases and 7 bases respectively, with 13 bases between them. This CDR3 has 14 amino acids. CDR3 loop: CASSLSGLGEKLFF. In DNA form, the CDR3 reads TGTGCCAGCAGTTTGAGCGGGTTGGGTGAAAAACTGTTTTTT.

This clone was detected a few times. The CDR3 DNA sequence: TGTGCCAGTAGTATAAGTTCTGGGGGCACGCAGCCCCAGCATTTT. It yields the protein CASSISSGGTQPQHF. The chain has TRBV19 and TRBJ1-5; the D gene is possibly TRBD1 (6 bases). The germline V gene has CDR1 LNHDA and CDR2 SQIVND (reference sequence). With 2 bases removed from V and 7 bases from J, the gap between germline ends came to 15 bases. The CDR3 length is 15 residues.

The CDR3 sequence is CASSTGPFGYTF. Written as DNA, the CDR3 is TGTGCCAGTAGTACCGGACCTTTCGGCTACACCTTC. The V gene is TRBV19, the J gene TRBJ1-2, with D hard to call. The V end was cut by 4 bases, the J end by 8 bases, with 11 bases between. Germline CDR1 reads LNHDA; CDR2 reads SQIVND (reference sequence). This CDR3 is 12 amino acids long.

The V and J genes are TRBV5-6 and TRBJ2-7; TRBD2 aligns across 7 bases. Trimming at V came to 2 bases and at J to 5 bases, leaving 10 bases not matched to a gene. This CDR3 is 15 amino acids long. Germline CDR1 SGHDT, CDR2 YYEEEE. The CDR3 spells CASSFGASGDDEQYF. CDR3 bases: TGTGCCAGCAGCTTTGGGGCCAGCGGGGATGACGAGCAGTACTTC. Complete variable domain (other parts from reference TRBV5-6 and TRBJ2-7): DAGVTQSPTHLIKTRGQQVTLRCSPKSGHDTVSWYQQALGQGPQFIFQYYEEEERQRGNFPDRFSGHQFPNYSSELNVNALLLGDSALYLCASSFGASGDDEQYFGPGTRLTVT.

V usage is TRBV29-1 and J usage is TRBJ1-2; a possible D gene is TRBD1 (5 bases). The germline V gene encodes CDR1 SQVTM and CDR2 ANQGSEA. CDR3 length: 13 amino acids. V lost 6 bases to trimming and J lost 6 bases, with 17 bases between them. As DNA, the CDR3 is TGCAGCGTGCCCAGGGAAGGCCGGGATGGCTACACCTTC. Residues: CSVPREGRDGYTF.

This chain joins TRBV5-6 and TRBJ2-3, with D maybe TRBD1 (5 bases). In germline, CDR1 is SGHDT, CDR2 YYEEEE. Trimming stripped 4 bases from V and 4 bases from J, with 10 bases between. The CDR3 covers 13 residues. CDR3 residues: CASSPPRADTQYF. CDR3 in DNA: TGTGCCAGCAGCCCTCCCAGGGCAGATACGCAGTATTTT.

The chain couples TRBV21-1 to TRBJ2-6; the D call in the table, TRBD1, was not verified against the DNA. TRBV21-1 is reported as a pseudogene. The length of the CDR3 is 18 residues. This CDR3 reads CASSKDRGRARGANVLTF. In DNA form, the CDR3 reads TGTGCCAGCAGCAAAGACAGGGGGCGCGCTAGGGGGGCCAACGTCCTGACTTTC.

In its sample, this clone was seen once. J is TRBJ2-7 and V is TRBV5-4; D is possibly TRBD1 (6 bases). Trimming pared 0 bases from V and 0 bases from J, leaving 13 bases between. Per the germline V gene, CDR1 is SGHNT and CDR2 is YYREEE (reference sequence). The CDR3 covers 16 residues. CDR3 bases: TGTGCCAGCAGCTTGGGATCTGGGACAAACTCCTACGAGCAGTACTTC. Protein: CASSLGSGTNSYEQYF.

J is TRBJ2-6 and V is TRBV2; 7 bases agree with TRBD1. The CDR3 extends over 17 amino acids. V shed 4 bases, J shed 6 bases, and the junction held 12 bases outside the gene matches. The germline CDR1 and CDR2 sequences are SNHLY and FYNNEI. The CDR3 loop reads CASSADRTLISANVLTF. DNA for the CDR3: TGTGCCAGCAGTGCGGACAGGACACTTATTTCGGCCAACGTCCTGACTTTC.

This clone was counted a single time. The CDR3 DNA is TGTGCCAGTAGTATCGAACAGGGGTCTAACTACGAGCAGTACTTC. Its translation is CASSIEQGSNYEQYF. The chain combines TRBV19 with TRBJ2-7; 7 nucleotides align to TRBD1. From germline, CDR1 is LNHDA and CDR2 SQIVND (reference sequence). The CDR3 extends over 15 amino acids. Germline trimming cut 3 bases from V and 3 bases from J; bases unmatched to any gene: 8.

The V call is TRBV30, the J call TRBJ1-2; 9 bases match TRBD1. Trimming at V came to 3 bases and at J to 8 bases, leaving 7 bases not matched to a gene. The CDR3 runs 13 residues. CDR1 GTSNPN and CDR2 SVGIG come from the germline V gene (reference sequence). CDR3: CAWSAWTGDGYTF. The DNA for the CDR3 is TGTGCCTGGAGCGCTTGGACAGGGGACGGCTACACCTTC. Looking up the rest from reference TRBV30 and TRBJ1-2 gives the full variable domain: SQTIHQWPATLVQPVGSPLSLECTVEGTSNPNLYWYRQAAGRGLQLLFYSVGIGQISSEVPQNLSASRPQDRQFILSSKKLLLSDSGFYLCAWSAWTGDGYTFGSGTRLTVV.

The chain links TRBV7-3 to TRBJ2-5, with 14 bases fitting TRBD2. The length of the CDR3 is 16 residues. CDR1 SGHTA and CDR2 FQGTGA come from the germline V gene. The trim removed 5 bases at V and 5 bases at J, leaving 7 bases unmatched. The CDR3 sequence is CASSPGLAGVIETQYF. DNA for the CDR3: TGTGCCAGCAGCCCGGGACTAGCGGGAGTCATCGAGACCCAGTACTTC.

The gene calls are TRBV4-3 and TRBJ2-1; 10 bases align to TRBD2. Germline lookup yields CDR1 LGHNA and CDR2 YSLEER. This CDR3 comprises 16 residues. Germline trimming cut 1 base from V and 0 bases from J; bases unmatched to any gene: 0. The CDR3 DNA follows: TGCGCCAGCAGCCAAGCTAGCGGGGGCTCCTACAATGAGCAGTTCTTC. Its translation: CASSQASGGSYNEQFF.

The chain uses TRBV19 and TRBJ2-3, with 10 bases identical to TRBD1. V trimming: 9 bases; J trimming: 2 bases; junction bases outside the gene matches: 8. Germline values: CDR1 LNHDA, CDR2 SQIVND (reference sequence). CDR3 length: 15 amino acids. CDR3 amino acids: CASHKGQGFTDTQYF. CDR3 sequence (DNA): TGTGCCAGCCACAAGGGACAGGGGTTCACAGATACGCAGTATTTT.

V and J are TRBV30 and TRBJ2-1, with D perhaps matching TRBD2 (5 bases). The ends were cut back, 0 bases at V and 1 base at J, with 13 bases in the middle. Germline V lookup: CDR1 GTSNPN, CDR2 SVGIG (reference sequence). This CDR3 is built from 16 residues. Here the CDR3 DNA reads TGTGCCTGGAGTGTACGCCTCGGGGATTCCTACAATGAGCAGTTCTTC. Translating it yields CAWSVRLGDSYNEQFF.

The chain combines TRBV6-5 with TRBJ1-1, with a possible D match to TRBD1 (6 bases). V was shortened by 6 bases and J by 2 bases, with 16 bases between the two germline ends. Germline CDR1 and CDR2: MNHEY and SVGAGI. The CDR3 contains 15 residues. The CDR3 DNA is TGTGCCAGCAGGTACCGGGGGGCTCAAAACACTGAAGCTTTCTTT. The encoded protein is CASRYRGAQNTEAFF.

The chain links TRBV10-3 to TRBJ2-7; 7 bases map to TRBD1. Germline CDR1 ENHRY, CDR2 SYGVKD. V lost 5 bases to trimming and J lost 3 bases; unmatched junction nucleotides: 7. The CDR3 spans 14 residues. CDR3 loop: CAISLSQGVYEQYF. DNA for the CDR3: TGTGCCATCAGTCTGAGCCAGGGGGTCTACGAGCAGTACTTC.

On this clone itself: A read error may account for a junction end that differs from germline. The chain carries TRBV7-7 and TRBJ1-2; TRBD1 is a possible D gene (5 bases). This CDR3 region has 14 residues. Per germline, CDR1 SSHAT and CDR2 FNYEAQ (reference sequence). The DNA of the CDR3 is TGTGCTAGCAGCTTAAGCAGGGCTGGCTATGGCTACACCTTC. This sequence encodes CASSLSRAGYGYTF.